This T cell receptor (beta chain) was captured in a study of blood T cell repertoires in COVID-19. This CDR3 is built from 19 residues. Germline V gene data show CDR1 as SGHAT and CDR2 as FQNNGV. Trimming at V came to 1 base and at J to 3 bases, leaving 9 bases not matched to a gene. The participants were between about 18 and 90 years old and came from about two dozen US areas. This clone was seen a single time. Sequencing used immunoSEQ multiplex PCR; TCRdb keeps in-frame clones, though not all of them. The sample holds some 150,000 clones, approximately 91% seen once. The TCR originated in a woman in her late teens or twenties who had recovered from COVID-19. The chain combines TRBV11-2 with TRBJ2-3; the match to TRBD2 covers 14 bases. The source material was PBMCs or T cells enriched from blood (not recorded which). The CDR3 protein is CASSLAPGLAGAYTDTQYF. DNA of the CDR3: TGTGCCAGCAGCTTAGCCCCGGGACTAGCGGGAGCATATACAGATACGCAGTATTTT.